This T cell receptor (beta chain) comes out of a study of long-term antiretroviral therapy in people with HIV. Overall study results and limits: Control repertoires displayed wider CDR3 length ranges than the HIV repertoires. Repertoire composition at all time points was dominated by clones that had expanded before ART.

Points on this clone: Its cognate antigen is unknown.

V was cut by 3 bases and J by 5 bases, with 13 bases left in between. The CDR3 has 14 amino acids. Looked up from germline, CDR1 is ENHRY and CDR2 is SYGVKD. Runs used v3.0 of the immunoSEQ assay and were done at survey level. The table came from immunoSEQ multiplex PCR; TCRdb's copy has only in-frame clones and leaves some out. The repertoire holds 25,000 to 35,000 clones, with less than 90% as singletons. This TCR was recovered from a man in his fifties with HIV. The chain combines TRBV10-3 with TRBJ2-5; D call uncertain. The source material was unsorted PBMCs, sampled around 5 years before starting antiretroviral therapy. The CDR3 nucleotides read TGTGCCATCAGTGAAACACCATATCAGGAGACCCAGTACTTC. Translation: CAISETPYQETQYF.